This T cell receptor beta chain was found in a study of T cell repertoires in cytomegalovirus infection. MiXCR, applied by TCRdb to the reads, yields one record per CDR3 protein. The sample records about 260,000 distinct CDR3 sequences, approximately 9.2% being singletons. This clonotype was observed many times. CDR3 length equals 14 residues. Per the germline V gene, CDR1 is MDHEN and CDR2 is SYDVKM. V trimming: 7 bases; J trimming: 2 bases; junction bases outside the gene matches: 8. The rearrangement links TRBV28 to TRBJ2-7; 7 bases line up with TRBD2. Sequencing was performed on PBMCs. The sequence was collected from a human donor in good health (CMV status not recorded). Some clones in this sample may be carry-over from other donors' samples. The CDR3 DNA follows: TGTGCCAGCACCCCGGGACTACCTCCCTACGAGCAGTACTTC. It is translated as CASTPGLPPYEQYF.